This section outlines one TCR beta chain sequence together with its context. Its antigen is still unknown. The data were obtained in a study of blood T cells in healthy people across ages. Donation came from healthy Caucasian individuals in Russia who were aged 6 to 90. Study findings and constraints: The percentage of naive T cells correlated strongly with TCR beta diversity.

The use of a sample-barcoded 5' primer and a J-beta primer mix characterized a second PCR of 7 to 11 cycles. TCRdb ran MiXCR on the 5' RACE reads and lists one entry per CDR3 protein. The sample lists 1.5 million to 1.8 million distinct CDR3 sequences, 35% to 45% seen once, with about 3.8% in the top ten. The CDR3 totals 15 residues. Germline assignment: CDR1 SGHDN and CDR2 FVKESK. The J segment lost 2 bases and the V segment lost 0 bases, leaving 3 bases of the junction unmatched. The V call is TRBV14, the J call TRBJ2-7, with 8 bases that match TRBD1. This receptor was identified in a woman aged 18-29 years in good health. The sample taken for sequencing was blood. In DNA form, the CDR3 reads TGTGCCAGCAGCCAAGAGCAGGGGGCGACCTACGAGCAGTACTTC. It specifies CASSQEQGATYEQYF.